Listed below are T cell receptor beta chains from one sample, sequenced in a study of spatial heterogeneity in lung cancer. One entry per CDR3 protein, called by TCRdb with MiXCR from the 5' RACE reads. The top ten clones hold roughly 22% of a sample with fewer than 100,000 distinct CDR3 sequences, approximately 19% of them seen once. The sequences come from PBMCs, collected at follow-up. These receptors originate from a male donor with early-stage non-small cell lung cancer. Each CDR3 is given with its conserved first and last residue. The D gene is left open where the match is weak. For some rows the clone size is stated as once, few or many, or as a class when expanded; others skip it.

CDR3nt,CDR3aa,d_gene,len,v_gene,abundance,j_gene
TGCAGTGTACAGGGAGACACCGGGGAGCTGTTTTTT,CSVQGDTGELFF,.,12,TRBV20-1,.,TRBJ2-2
TGTGCCAGCGAAAGGACAGCCAATTCACCCCTCCACTTT,CASERTANSPLHF,.,13,TRBV2,few,TRBJ1-6
TGTGCCAGCAGCAGAGGACAGAACCAACAAGAGACCCAGTACTTC,CASSRGQNQQETQYF,.,15,TRBV7-7,few,TRBJ2-5
TGTGCCAGCAGTCTGCCCGATGGGGGAAACACTGAAGCTTTCTTT,CASSLPDGGNTEAFF,.,15,TRBV12-3/TRBV12-4,.,TRBJ1-1
TGCGCCAGCAGTGACCAACAGGGCTTCCGGACCCAGTACTTC,CASSDQQGFRTQYF,.,14,TRBV10-1,.,TRBJ2-5
TGTGCCAGCAGCTTGGGTACAGGGGATGATACGCAGTATTTT,CASSLGTGDDTQYF,TRBD1,14,TRBV5-4,few,TRBJ2-3
TGTGCCAGCAGCTTAAGTTTTGTGAGGGACCGTGATAACTATGGCTACACCTTC,CASSLSFVRDRDNYGYTF,.,18,TRBV11-1,few,TRBJ1-2
TGTGCCAGCAGTCGCATTAGGGCGACACCGAACACCGGGGAGCTGTTTTTT,CASSRIRATPNTGELFF,.,17,TRBV6-5,.,TRBJ2-2
TGCGCCAGCAGCCCCTTCAACCTGGACAGGATGAACACTGAAGCTTTCTTT,CASSPFNLDRMNTEAFF,TRBD1,17,TRBV4-1,.,TRBJ1-1
TGCGCCAGCAGCCAAAGCCCTGCTTACCAAGAGACCCAGTACTTC,CASSQSPAYQETQYF,.,15,TRBV4-1,.,TRBJ2-5
TGTGCCAGCAGCAAGGACCCCCCCTACAATGAGCAGTTCTTC,CASSKDPPYNEQFF,.,14,TRBV11-3,.,TRBJ2-1
TGTGCCATCAGTGAGTCGCGCGGAACTGAAGCTTTCTTT,CAISESRGTEAFF,.,13,TRBV10-3,few,TRBJ1-1
TGTGCCACCAGGGGGATTGTGGTGTCGAGCACTGAAGCTTTCTTT,CATRGIVVSSTEAFF,TRBD1,15,TRBV28,.,TRBJ1-1
TGTGCCAGCAGCTTAAAGGGACGACAAGAGACCCAGTACTTC,CASSLKGRQETQYF,.,14,TRBV7-2,.,TRBJ2-5
TGTGCCAGCAGTTTTAATTCGGGCTACACCTTC,CASSFNSGYTF,.,11,TRBV3-1,.,TRBJ1-2
TGTGCCAGCAGGGCGTCCCTGGGGACCAATCAGCCCCAGCATTTT,CASRASLGTNQPQHF,.,15,TRBV28,few,TRBJ1-5
TGTGCCAGCACCAGCATGAACACTGAAGCTTTCTTT,CASTSMNTEAFF,.,12,TRBV6-6,many,TRBJ1-1
TGTGCCAGCAGCATTGAGTATGGCTACACCTTC,CASSIEYGYTF,.,11,TRBV7-2,.,TRBJ1-2
TGTGCCAGTAGTGCCGGCAGGAGTACAACTAATGAAAAACTGTTTTTT,CASSAGRSTTNEKLFF,.,16,TRBV19,few,TRBJ1-4
TGCAGTGCGGATGGCGGTCAGGGCCCAGATACGCAGTATTTT,CSADGGQGPDTQYF,.,14,TRBV20-1,.,TRBJ2-3
TGTGCCTGGAGTAAAACTAGCGGTAACAATGAGCAGTTCTTC,CAWSKTSGNNEQFF,TRBD2,14,TRBV30,many,TRBJ2-1
TGTGCCAGCAGCTTAGATTGGGGAGAGACCCAGTACTTC,CASSLDWGETQYF,.,13,TRBV7-9,.,TRBJ2-5
TGTGTCAGCAGTTTTGACAGGACCAAAGGGGAGCTGTTTTTT,CVSSFDRTKGELFF,.,14,TRBV6-6,once,TRBJ2-2
TGTGCCAGTAGTAGCGGCGGGGGGTTTTTCACCGGGGAGCTGTTTTTT,CASSSGGGFFTGELFF,TRBD2,16,TRBV19,.,TRBJ2-2
TGCGCCAGCAGCCAAACAGAGGGTGAAAAACTGTTTTTT,CASSQTEGEKLFF,.,13,TRBV4-1,few,TRBJ1-4
TGCAGCGTTGAGCCCCTAGCGGGGGGAGCCAAAAACATTCAGTACTTC,CSVEPLAGGAKNIQYF,TRBD2,16,TRBV29-1,many,TRBJ2-4
TGCAGTGCTAGAGATCTCAAGACGGACCCTGAAAAACTGTTTTTT,CSARDLKTDPEKLFF,.,15,TRBV20-1,many,TRBJ1-4
TGTGCCAGCACCCCCGGGTTCAATCAGCCCCAGCATTTT,CASTPGFNQPQHF,.,13,TRBV6-2/TRBV6-3,many,TRBJ1-5
TGCAGTGCTCTGGGACCGGCTGCATGGTCAGATACGCAGTATTTT,CSALGPAAWSDTQYF,.,15,TRBV20-1,few,TRBJ2-3
TGCAGTGCTAGACAGGCGGGGGGAAACTATGGCTACACCTTC,CSARQAGGNYGYTF,.,14,TRBV20-1,.,TRBJ1-2
TGTGCCAGCAGGCTCACAGGGAGGACCGGGGAGCTGTTTTTT,CASRLTGRTGELFF,.,14,TRBV7-7,.,TRBJ2-2
TGTGCCAGCTCACCAACTGGGGGAAGCAATCAGCCCCAGCATTTT,CASSPTGGSNQPQHF,.,15,TRBV18,few,TRBJ1-5
TGTGCCATCAGTGGGGACAACAGTTCACCCCTCCACTTT,CAISGDNSSPLHF,.,13,TRBV10-3,.,TRBJ1-6
TGCGCCAGCAGTGAGGTCAATGAGCAGTTCTTC,CASSEVNEQFF,.,11,TRBV10-2,few,TRBJ2-1
TGTGCCAGCAGCCCGGGGGCAGGGGGGAAGACTGAAGCTTTCTTT,CASSPGAGGKTEAFF,TRBD1,15,TRBV3-1,many,TRBJ1-1
TGTGCCTGGAGTAGGCGCGGGAGTGTCTTTGAGCAGTTCTTC,CAWSRRGSVFEQFF,TRBD2,14,TRBV30,few,TRBJ2-1
TGCAGTGCTAGAGATCTCGCAGGGGGCGCGAATCAAGCTTTCTTT,CSARDLAGGANQAFF,TRBD1,15,TRBV20-1,few,TRBJ1-1
TGCGCCAGCAGCCAAGGGGGCCAGATGAACACTGAAGCTTTCTTT,CASSQGGQMNTEAFF,.,15,TRBV4-3,.,TRBJ1-1
TGCAGCGTGCGCGAGAACGCTGGGGCCAACGTCCTGACTTTC,CSVRENAGANVLTF,.,14,TRBV29-1,.,TRBJ2-6
TGTGCCAGCAGTTTGCATTCTTCACCCCTCCACTTT,CASSLHSSPLHF,.,12,TRBV12-3/TRBV12-4,many,TRBJ1-6
TGTGCCAGCAGCGCAGGGGTTTCCTCCTACGAGCAGTACTTC,CASSAGVSSYEQYF,.,14,TRBV7-9,many,TRBJ2-7
TGTGCCAGCAGTTTAAAGGGTAGCGGGACGGATACGCAGTATTTT,CASSLKGSGTDTQYF,TRBD2,15,TRBV27,few,TRBJ2-3